This TCR delta chain comes out of a study of gamma-delta chains in newborns, infants, children. Overall study context: Polyclonal expansion of innate γδ T cells after birth follows microbial exposure.

TCRdb reanalysed the reads via CATT. The sample holds just over 3,000 delta-chain clones, about 10% seen once. The V gene end was trimmed by 3 bases and the J gene end by 0 bases; junction bases not matched to a gene: 8. Germline values: CDR1 GEAIGNYY, CDR2 EKD. This CDR3 has 19 amino acids. By share, this clone ranks as medium-sized. The sample carries other DNA sequences with the same CDR3. The clonotype was recovered from a child who was a newborn, infant or young child, either healthy, febrile or measles-vaccinated (not recorded which). This chain connects TRDV2 to TRDJ3; TRDD3 matches at 9 bases. The specimen sequenced was blood. In DNA form, the CDR3 reads TGTGCCTGTGACTTACTGGGGGACAGCAGCTCCTGGGACACCCGACAGATGTTTTTC. It encodes CACDLLGDSSSWDTRQMFF.